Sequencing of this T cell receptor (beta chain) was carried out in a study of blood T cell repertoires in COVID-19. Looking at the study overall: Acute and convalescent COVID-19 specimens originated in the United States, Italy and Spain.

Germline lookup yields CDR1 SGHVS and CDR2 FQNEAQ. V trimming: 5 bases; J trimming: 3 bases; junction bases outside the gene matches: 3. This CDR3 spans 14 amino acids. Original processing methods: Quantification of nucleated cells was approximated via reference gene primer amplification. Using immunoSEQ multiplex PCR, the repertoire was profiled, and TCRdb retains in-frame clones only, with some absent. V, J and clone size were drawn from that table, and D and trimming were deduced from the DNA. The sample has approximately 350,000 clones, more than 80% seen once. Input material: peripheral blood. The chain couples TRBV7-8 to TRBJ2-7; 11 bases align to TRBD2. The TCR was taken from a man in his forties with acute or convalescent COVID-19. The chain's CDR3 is CASSGTSGGYEQYF. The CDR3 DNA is TGTGCCAGCAGCGGAACTAGCGGGGGCTACGAGCAGTACTTC.